Each of the 21 T cell receptor beta chains below was sequenced from the same sample in a study of blood T cell repertoires in COVID-19. Only in-frame clones appear in the TCRdb table, and some are missing; sequencing was by immunoSEQ multiplex PCR. The profile covers approximately 31,000 clones, with 80% to 95% appearing a single time and roughly 1% taken by the ten largest. The specimen was peripheral blood. Receptors originate from a male donor with active COVID-19.

The gene calls are TRBV7-2 and TRBJ2-1; possible D gene TRBD1, 6 bases. From germline, CDR1 is SGHTA and CDR2 FQGNSA. Between the trimmed V and J ends, which lost 4 bases and 9 bases, there was a span of 16 bases. This CDR3 is built from 14 residues. The CDR3 reads CASSSGVLSAEQFF. The CDR3 DNA sequence: TGTGCCAGCAGCTCAGGGGTGTTATCGGCTGAGCAGTTCTTC.

The chain has TRBV3-1 (or the pseudogene TRBV3-2) and TRBJ1-1; 8 bases fit TRBD1. CDR3 length: 16 residues. Per the germline V gene, CDR1 is LGHDT and CDR2 is YNNKEL (reference sequence). The V gene end was trimmed by 3 bases and the J gene end by 4 bases; junction bases not matched to a gene: 10. The CDR3 loop reads CASSQDRAGYITEAFF. CDR3 DNA: TGTGCCAGCAGCCAGGACAGGGCGGGATATATCACTGAAGCTTTCTTT.

The chain employs TRBV21-1 and TRBJ1-1. TRBV21-1 is labeled a pseudogene. The CDR3 contains 13 residues. DNA for the CDR3: TGTGCCAGCAGCAAATCTTTGTACACTGAAGCTTTCTTT. Translation: CASSKSLYTEAFF.

The J gene is TRBJ2-7, the V gene TRBV3-1 (or the pseudogene TRBV3-2), with TRBD1 identical over 7 bases. Germline assignment: CDR1 LGHDT and CDR2 YNNKEL (reference sequence). Trimming took 1 base from V and 6 from J; bases not matched to a gene: 9. This CDR3 has 15 residues. This CDR3 reads CASSQVETGLLEQYF. In DNA form, the CDR3 reads TGTGCCAGCAGCCAAGTAGAGACAGGGCTCCTCGAGCAGTACTTC.

The rearrangement joins TRBV5-1 to TRBJ1-6, with TRBD1 matching over 9 bases. V trimming: 3 bases; J trimming: 5 bases; junction bases outside the gene matches: 3. Germline V CDR1 and CDR2: SGHRS, YFSETQ. The length of the CDR3 is 15 residues. The CDR3 spells CASSWGQGNNSPLHF. CDR3 nucleotides: TGCGCCAGCAGCTGGGGACAGGGAAATAATTCACCCCTCCACTTT.

The chain uses TRBV25-1 and TRBJ1-1; 8 bases are a match to TRBD1. The CDR3 contains 11 residues. V gave up 4 bases and J gave up 10 bases; unmatched junction bases: 2. Germline CDR1 is MGHDK and CDR2 is SYGVNS. This CDR3 is CASSAGQAAFF. CDR3 DNA sequence: TGTGCCAGCAGTGCGGGACAGGCAGCTTTCTTT.

This rearrangement joins TRBV10-3 to TRBJ2-3, with 12 bases aligning to TRBD1. V lost 5 bases, J lost 3 bases, and 6 bases stayed unmatched. Germline V lookup: CDR1 ENHRY, CDR2 SYGVKD. This CDR3 has 16 residues. CDR3 in amino acids: CAISNRDRGRTDTQYF. For the CDR3, the DNA is TGTGCCATCAGTAACCGGGACAGGGGGCGGACAGATACGCAGTATTTT.

The rearrangement links TRBV19 to TRBJ1-4; D might be TRBD1 (5 bases). V lost 2 bases and J lost 5, with 12 bases in between. The CDR3 loop spans 15 amino acids. CDR1 LNHDA and CDR2 SQIVND come from the germline V gene (reference sequence). The CDR3: CASSIQGRANEKLFF. The CDR3 coding sequence is TGTGCCAGTAGTATACAGGGCAGGGCCAATGAAAAACTGTTTTTT.

In this sample, this clone turned up once. The chain carries TRBV7-9 and TRBJ1-2; weak D call: TRBD1 (6 bases). CDR3 length: 14 amino acids. The ends were cut back, 2 bases at V and 4 bases at J, with 11 bases in the middle. CDR1 and CDR2 (germline): SEHNR, FQNEAQ (reference sequence). For the CDR3, the DNA is TGTGCCAGCAGCTTAATCGTGACAGGCTATGGCTACACCTTC. Translated, it gives CASSLIVTGYGYTF.

J is TRBJ2-1 and V is TRBV7-2, with TRBD1 identical over 7 bases. Losses at the gene ends were 0 bases for V and 4 bases for J; bases not matched to a gene: 6. The CDR3 has 16 amino acids. Germline CDR1 SGHTA, CDR2 FQGNSA. CDR3 coding DNA: TGTGCCAGCAGCTTAGCTGGGGGACAGTTATACAATGAGCAGTTCTTC. Amino acid sequence: CASSLAGGQLYNEQFF.

The V gene is TRBV2, the J gene TRBJ2-1; perhaps TRBD2 as D (5 bases). CDR3 size: 17 residues. Germline V lookup: CDR1 SNHLY, CDR2 FYNNEI. Trimming took off 5 bases at V and 3 bases at J, with 20 bases between the two ends. The CDR3 region is CASSPLLARGLYNEQFF. In nucleotides, the CDR3 is TGTGCCAGCAGTCCCCTTCTAGCTCGCGGACTCTACAATGAGCAGTTCTTC.

The chain recombines TRBV9 with TRBJ2-1, with 7 bases that match TRBD2. There are 17 residues in the CDR3. Germline V gene data show CDR1 as SGDLS and CDR2 as YYNGEE. V trimming: 4 bases; J trimming: 0 bases; junction bases outside the gene matches: 10. CDR3 region: CASSPRSGGSSYNEQFF. For the CDR3, the DNA is TGTGCCAGCAGCCCCCGATCGGGGGGAAGCTCCTACAATGAGCAGTTCTTC. The whole variable domain, filled in from reference TRBV9 and TRBJ2-1, reads DSGVTQTPKHLITATGQRVTLRCSPRSGDLSVYWYQQSLDQGLQFLIQYYNGEERAKGNILERFSAQQFPDLHSELNLSSLELGDSALYFCASSPRSGGSSYNEQFFGPGTRLTVL.

This sequence joins TRBV12-5 and TRBJ2-7, with a tentative D call TRBD1 (5 bases). Germline V CDR1 and CDR2: LGHNT, FRNRAP. CDR3 length: 15 amino acids. V lost 3 bases, J lost 6 bases, and 18 bases lay in between. The CDR3 DNA is TGTGCTAGTGGTTTCCTTTCAGGGTCTCCTATCGAGCAGTACTTC. As protein: CASGFLSGSPIEQYF.

The rearrangement joins TRBV4-1 to TRBJ2-7; 11 bases are shared with TRBD1. CDR3 length: 15 amino acids. V was pared by 2 bases and J by 2 bases, with 2 bases of the junction left unmatched. Looked up from germline, CDR1 is MGHRA and CDR2 is YSYEKL. This chain's CDR3 is CASSQPGQGAYEQYF. The DNA for the CDR3 is TGCGCCAGCAGCCAACCGGGACAGGGGGCCTACGAGCAGTACTTC.

This chain joins TRBV7-9 and TRBJ1-2, with D perhaps matching TRBD1 (5 bases). CDR1 and CDR2 from the germline V gene are SEHNR and FQNEAQ (reference sequence). The CDR3 contains 17 residues. V dropped 4 bases and J dropped 6 bases, with 24 bases sitting between them. CDR3 DNA: TGTGCCAGCAGCTGGGAGGGAGCAGGGACGAAGACTGATGGCTACACCTTC. Its translation is CASSWEGAGTKTDGYTF.

The gene calls are TRBV6-1 and TRBJ1-2, with D uncertain. With 2 bases removed from V and 7 bases from J, the gap between germline ends came to 11 bases. This CDR3 has 13 amino acids. Germline CDR1 is MNHNS and CDR2 is SASEGT. The CDR3 sequence is CASSESSGGGYTF. The CDR3, as DNA: TGTGCCAGCAGTGAATCTTCCGGAGGTGGCTACACCTTC.

The J gene is TRBJ1-5, the V gene TRBV7-8, with D possibly matching TRBD1 (6 bases). Germline CDR1 SGHVS, CDR2 FQNEAQ. The CDR3 consists of 11 residues. V lost 5 bases to trimming and J lost 12 bases, with 11 bases between them. CDR3 region: CASSDSDSQHF. The CDR3 DNA sequence: TGTGCCAGCAGCGACTCGGACAGCCAGCATTTT. Full variable domain (outside the CDR3, taken from reference TRBV7-8 and TRBJ1-5): GAGVSQSPRYKVAKRGQDVALRCDPISGHVSLFWYQQALGQGPEFLTYFQNEAQLDKSGLPSDRFFAERPEGSVSTLKIQRTQQEDSAVYLCASSDSDSQHFGDGTRLSIL.

As concerns this clone: Sequence at one end of the junction differs from germline and may be a read error. The genes are TRBV5-5 and TRBJ1-2; tentatively, D is TRBD1 (6 bases). The CDR3 spans 17 residues. Germline CDR1 and CDR2: SGHKS and YYEKEE (reference sequence). CDR3 bases: TGTGCCCGCAGCTTGAGGGGGGGTCAAGGGCTTAACTATGGCTACACCTTC. Translation gives CARSLRGGQGLNYGYTF.

The V call is TRBV7-3, the J call TRBJ2-1; D is possibly TRBD1 (6 bases). V was trimmed by 3 bases and J by 6 bases, leaving 15 bases between them. This CDR3 contains 15 residues. Germline loops: CDR1 SGHTA, CDR2 FQGTGA. For the CDR3, the DNA is TGTGCCAGCAGCTTCGTATCAGGACAGCCCAATGAGCAGTTCTTC. This codes for CASSFVSGQPNEQFF.

The chain uses TRBV6-2 or TRBV6-3 and TRBJ1-6; D is perhaps TRBD1 (6 bases). The CDR3 is 21 amino acids. CDR1 is MNHEY and CDR2 is SVGEGT in the germline V gene. V was clipped by 0 bases and J by 5 bases, with 26 bases between them. In DNA, the CDR3 is TGTGCCAGCAGTTACTCGCGCGACTTTCGGAACAGGGCGCGAGATAATTCACCCCTCCACTTT. Translating it yields CASSYSRDFRNRARDNSPLHF.

The rearrangement links TRBV10-3 to TRBJ2-2, with unresolved D. Germline values: CDR1 ENHRY, CDR2 SYGVKD. The ends were cut back, 0 bases at V and 3 bases at J, with 11 bases in the middle. The CDR3 runs to 16 residues. CDR3 amino acids: CAISESSFRYTGELFF. The CDR3 coding sequence is TGTGCCATCAGTGAGTCGAGTTTCAGGTACACCGGGGAGCTGTTTTTT.